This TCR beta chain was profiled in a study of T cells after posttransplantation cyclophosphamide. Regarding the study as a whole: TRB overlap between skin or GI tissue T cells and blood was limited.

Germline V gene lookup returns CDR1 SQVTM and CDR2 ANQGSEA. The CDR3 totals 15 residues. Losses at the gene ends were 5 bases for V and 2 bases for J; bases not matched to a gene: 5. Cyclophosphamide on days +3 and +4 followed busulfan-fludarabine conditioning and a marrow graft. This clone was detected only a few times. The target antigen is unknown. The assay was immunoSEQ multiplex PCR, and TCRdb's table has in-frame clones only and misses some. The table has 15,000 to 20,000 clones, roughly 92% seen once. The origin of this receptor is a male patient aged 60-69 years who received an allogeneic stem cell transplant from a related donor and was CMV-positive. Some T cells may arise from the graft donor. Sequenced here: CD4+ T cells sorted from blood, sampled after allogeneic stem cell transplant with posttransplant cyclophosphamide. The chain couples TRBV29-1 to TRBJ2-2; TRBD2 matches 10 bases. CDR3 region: CSVTSGALNTGELFF. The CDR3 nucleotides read TGCAGCGTTACTAGCGGGGCCCTTAACACCGGGGAGCTGTTTTTT.